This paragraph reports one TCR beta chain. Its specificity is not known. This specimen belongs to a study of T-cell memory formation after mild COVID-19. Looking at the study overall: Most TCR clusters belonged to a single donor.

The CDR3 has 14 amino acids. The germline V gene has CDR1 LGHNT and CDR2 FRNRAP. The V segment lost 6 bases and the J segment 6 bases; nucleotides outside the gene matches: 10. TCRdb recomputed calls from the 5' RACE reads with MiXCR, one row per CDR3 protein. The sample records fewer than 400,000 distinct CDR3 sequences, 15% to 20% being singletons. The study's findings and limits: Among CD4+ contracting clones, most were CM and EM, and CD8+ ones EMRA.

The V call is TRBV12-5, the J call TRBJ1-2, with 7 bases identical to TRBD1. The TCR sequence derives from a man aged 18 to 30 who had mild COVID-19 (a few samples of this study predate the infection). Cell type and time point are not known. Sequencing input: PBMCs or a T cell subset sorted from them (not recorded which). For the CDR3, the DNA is TGTGCTAGTGGCGGAGGGACAGTCGTCGATGGCTACACCTTC. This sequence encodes CASGGGTVVDGYTF.